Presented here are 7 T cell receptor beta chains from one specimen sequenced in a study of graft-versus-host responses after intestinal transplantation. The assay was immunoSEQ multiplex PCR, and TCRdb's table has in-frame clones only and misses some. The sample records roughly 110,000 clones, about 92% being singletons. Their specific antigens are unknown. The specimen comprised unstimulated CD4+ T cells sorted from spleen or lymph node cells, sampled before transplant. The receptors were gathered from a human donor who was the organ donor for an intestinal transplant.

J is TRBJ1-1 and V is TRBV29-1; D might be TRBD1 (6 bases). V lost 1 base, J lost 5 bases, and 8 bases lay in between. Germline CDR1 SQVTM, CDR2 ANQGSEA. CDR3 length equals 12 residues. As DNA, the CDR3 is TGCAGCGTTGAAGTACAGGGAACTGAAGCTTTCTTT. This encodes CSVEVQGTEAFF.

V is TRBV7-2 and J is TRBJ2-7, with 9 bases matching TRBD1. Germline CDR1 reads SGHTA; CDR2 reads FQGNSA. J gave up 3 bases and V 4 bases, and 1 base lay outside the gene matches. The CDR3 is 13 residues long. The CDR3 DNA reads TGTGCCAGCAGCTGGGGACAGGGCTACGAGCAGTACTTC. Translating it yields CASSWGQGYEQYF.

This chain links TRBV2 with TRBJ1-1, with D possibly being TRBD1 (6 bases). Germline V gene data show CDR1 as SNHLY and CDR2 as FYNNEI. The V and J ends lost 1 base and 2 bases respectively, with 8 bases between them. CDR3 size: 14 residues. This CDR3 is CASSEGQANTEAFF. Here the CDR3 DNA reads TGTGCCAGCAGTGAAGGACAGGCAAACACTGAAGCTTTCTTT.

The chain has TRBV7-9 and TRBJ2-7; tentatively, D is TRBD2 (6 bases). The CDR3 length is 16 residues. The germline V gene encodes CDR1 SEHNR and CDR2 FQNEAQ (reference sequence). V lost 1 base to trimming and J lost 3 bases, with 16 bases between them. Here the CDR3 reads CASSLGGDRVLYEQYF. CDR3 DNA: TGTGCCAGCAGCTTAGGGGGGGATAGGGTCCTCTACGAGCAGTACTTC. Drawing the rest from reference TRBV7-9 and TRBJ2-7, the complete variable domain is DTGVSQNPRHKITKRGQNVTFRCDPISEHNRLYWYRQTLGQGPEFLTYFQNEAQLEKSRLLSDRFSAERPKGSFSTLEIQRTEQGDSAMYLCASSLGGDRVLYEQYFGPGTRLTVT.

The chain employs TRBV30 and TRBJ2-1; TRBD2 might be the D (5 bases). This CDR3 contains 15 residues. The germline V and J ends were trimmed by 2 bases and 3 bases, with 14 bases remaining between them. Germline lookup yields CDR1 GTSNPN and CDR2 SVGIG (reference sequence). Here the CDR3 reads CAWSIGRAIYNEQFF. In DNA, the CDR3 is TGTGCCTGGAGTATTGGGCGGGCGATCTACAATGAGCAGTTCTTC.

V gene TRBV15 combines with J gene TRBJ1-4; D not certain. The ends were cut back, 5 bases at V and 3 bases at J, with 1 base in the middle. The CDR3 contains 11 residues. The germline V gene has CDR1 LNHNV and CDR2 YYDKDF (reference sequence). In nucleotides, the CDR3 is TGTGCCACCAGCTCTAATGAAAAACTGTTTTTT. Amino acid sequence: CATSSNEKLFF.

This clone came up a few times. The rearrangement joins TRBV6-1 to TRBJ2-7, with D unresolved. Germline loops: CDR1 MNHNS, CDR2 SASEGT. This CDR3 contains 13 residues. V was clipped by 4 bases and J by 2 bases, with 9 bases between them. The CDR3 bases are TGTGCCAGCAGTGTCAGCCTACCCTACGAGCAGTACTTC. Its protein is CASSVSLPYEQYF.